This TCR beta chain was captured in a study of cytomegalovirus exposure and HLA in healthy donors. The V end lost 0 bases, the J end lost 4 bases, and 7 bases lay between the germline ends. Germline V lookup: CDR1 SGDLS, CDR2 YYNGEE. There are 13 residues in the CDR3. The PCR ran on 60 Vbeta and 13 Jbeta primers. Produced via immunoSEQ multiplex PCR; TCRdb's table is partial and in-frame only. The data hold approximately 160,000 clones, with approximately 80% observed a single time. The genes are TRBV9 and TRBJ1-1; D unclear. This clonotype was sampled from a woman aged 25 to 39 in good health and CMV-seronegative. Source material: PBMCs. CDR3 loop: CASSVAFSTEAFF. CDR3 bases: TGTGCCAGCAGCGTAGCTTTCAGCACTGAAGCTTTCTTT.